This T cell receptor (beta chain) was identified in a study of T cells in Graves' hyperthyroidism and ophthalmopathy. Study summary: Any treatment followed the collection of peripheral blood at initial diagnosis.

This clonotype has ten or more counts. Its antigen is unknown. From RNA transcripts, TCR beta CDR3 regions were amplified. The HTBI primer set served for first-round RT-PCR of the TCR CDR3. Using its own MiXCR run on the multiplex PCR reads, TCRdb lists one record per CDR3 protein. The data show around 420,000 distinct CDR3 sequences, 15% to 18% seen once. Study-wide results and limits: The model identified upcoming ophthalmopathy a median approximately 6.5 months ahead of onset. Most clonotypes expanded in the thyroid (above 0.001) were also present in blood.

Trimming removed 10 bases at V and 8 bases at J, with 18 bases between. The CDR3 length is 13 residues. Material: blood. This clonotype was sampled from a woman under 30 with Graves' hyperthyroidism. The chain is built from TRBV12-3 or TRBV12-4 and TRBJ2-1, with D tentatively TRBD2 (7 bases). In DNA form, the CDR3 reads TGTGCCACCACCGAGGGGGGGCGTGATGAGCAGTTCTTC. This codes for CATTEGGRDEQFF.